The source of this T cell receptor beta chain is a study of T cells in Graves' hyperthyroidism and ophthalmopathy. This clonotype was seen more than once but under ten times. Amplification yielded TCR beta CDR3 regions, with RNA transcripts as the source. A set of HTBI primers served as the primers for a first-round RT-PCR of the TCR CDR3. One entry per CDR3 protein results from TCRdb running MiXCR on the multiplex PCR reads. In the table there are about 640,000 distinct CDR3 sequences, 20% to 25% of which are singletons. Per the germline V gene, CDR1 is SGHRS and CDR2 is YFSETQ. Germline trimming cut 0 bases from V and 4 bases from J; bases unmatched to any gene: 6. This CDR3 is 15 amino acids long.

This receptor was taken from a man aged 25-45 years with Graves' ophthalmopathy. V and J are TRBV5-1 and TRBJ1-2, with TRBD1 matching 7 bases. Material for sequencing was blood. CDR3 coding DNA: TGCGCCAGCAGCTTGGGTACGACAGGGAGCTATGGCTACACCTTC. This translates into CASSLGTTGSYGYTF.